Here is one T cell receptor (beta chain) with its context. The antigen is undetermined. This sample is part of a study of Graves' ophthalmopathy and Graves' hyperthyroidism. Whole-study findings and limits: Blood also harbored most expanded thyroid clonotypes above 0.001 frequency.

Amplified TCR beta CDR3 regions were obtained using RNA transcripts as template. The authors performed first-round RT-PCR with HTBI primers and then a second-round multiplex PCR. TCRdb analysed the multiplex PCR reads with MiXCR anew, one entry per CDR3 protein. The table has approximately 1.2 million distinct CDR3 sequences, about two fifths seen once. Looked up from germline, CDR1 is LNHDA and CDR2 is SQIVND (reference sequence). Trimming shortened V by 4 bases and J by 9 bases, and 4 bases separated the two germline ends. This CDR3 is 11 amino acids long. Recruitment covered hyperthyroidism patients aged 18 to 65 whose new diagnosis was of under 2 months' duration.

V and J are TRBV19 and TRBJ2-6, with D unclear. This receptor was taken from an adult man with Graves' hyperthyroidism. Sequenced: peripheral blood or thyroid tissue (not recorded which). CDR3 amino acids: CASSRDNVLTF. Written as DNA, the CDR3 is TGTGCCAGTAGTAGGGACAACGTCCTGACTTTC.